Listed below are T cell receptor beta chains from one sample, sequenced in a study of T cells after yellow fever vaccination. TCRdb used MiXCR to reprocess the 5' RACE reads, holding one entry per CDR3 protein. The sample yields 95,000 to 150,000 distinct CDR3 sequences, 6% to 8% seen once. The sample was CD4+ T cells sorted from PBMCs, taken 10 to 11 days after the first yellow fever vaccination. These TCRs come from a man aged 18 to 30 who received the YFV17D yellow fever vaccine. CDR3s include the opening cysteine and the closing phenylalanine or tryptophan. A D gene is named only where the DNA matches it firmly. For some rows the clone size is stated as once, few or many, or as a class when expanded; others skip it.

TRBD2	TRBJ2-1	many	TRBV6-5	TGTGCCAGCAGATACAGGGCGGGGGGGTCGAATGAGCAGTTCTTC	CASRYRAGGSNEQFF
TRBD2	TRBJ2-7	many	TRBV20-1	TGCAGTGCCCGAGGGAGCGGGGGCGAGCAGTACTTC	CSARGSGGEQYF
-	TRBJ1-4	many	TRBV5-1	TGCGCCAGCAGCCAGGGACCCGAGGCAGCTAATGAAAAACTGTTTTTT	CASSQGPEAANEKLFF
-	TRBJ1-1	many	TRBV3-1	TGTGCCAGCTGGGGGGGGGCAAGGGCTTTCTTT	CASWGGARAFF
TRBD1	TRBJ2-1	many	TRBV7-2	TGTGCCAGCAGCAACGACAGGGGGGCCTACAATGAGCAGTTCTTC	CASSNDRGAYNEQFF
-	TRBJ2-5	many	TRBV27	TGTGCCAGCAGTTTATCAGGGCGCTGGGAGACCCAGTACTTC	CASSLSGRWETQYF
-	TRBJ1-1	many	TRBV7-9	TGTGCCAGCAGCTTAAGGGTTGGGACCAAACGAACTGAAGCTTTCTTT	CASSLRVGTKRTEAFF
-	TRBJ1-5	many	TRBV3-1	TGTGCCAGCAGCACCCAAGCCGGGGGAGGGCAGCCCCAGCATTTT	CASSTQAGGGQPQHF
TRBD2	TRBJ2-1	many	TRBV20-1	TGCAGTGCTAGAAAGGCTAGCGGGTCATGGGAGCAGTTCTTC	CSARKASGSWEQFF
-	TRBJ1-2	many	TRBV20-1	TGCAGTGCCCGACCCCTCGGACTGAACTATGGCTACACCTTC	CSARPLGLNYGYTF
-	TRBJ2-2	-	TRBV20-1	TGCAGTGCTAGAGTTTCTCAGGCCACCGGGGAGCTGTTTTTT	CSARVSQATGELFF
TRBD1	TRBJ1-2	many	TRBV6-5	TGTGCCAGCAGTCGGGACAGGGGGGCTGGCTACACCTTC	CASSRDRGAGYTF
TRBD1	TRBJ2-3	many	TRBV5-1	TGCGCCAGCAGCCCGGGACAGGGCTTCCCTACGCAGTATTTT	CASSPGQGFPTQYF
TRBD1	TRBJ1-1	many	TRBV7-6	TGTGCCAGCAGCTTACTGGACAGGGGGAACACTGAAGCTTTCTTT	CASSLLDRGNTEAFF
-	TRBJ2-5	few	TRBV5-1	TGCGCCAGCAGCTTGGCGGTTGGCGAGACCCAGTACTTC	CASSLAVGETQYF
-	TRBJ1-2	many	TRBV29-1	TGCAGCGTTGAGGAGGGACTGACAAACTATGGCTACACCTTC	CSVEEGLTNYGYTF
-	TRBJ2-5	-	TRBV29-1	TGCAGCGCAATGACAGCTCACGAGACCCAGTACTTC	CSAMTAHETQYF
TRBD2	TRBJ2-3	many	TRBV7-9	TGTGCCAGCAGCTTAGTCGGAACTAGCGGGGGCACAGATACGCAGTATTTT	CASSLVGTSGGTDTQYF
-	TRBJ2-7	many	TRBV21-1	TGTGCCAGCAGCATTCGACAGGGGGCGGGATACGAGCAGTACTTC	CASSIRQGAGYEQYF
TRBD1	TRBJ2-7	-	TRBV18	TGTGCCAGCTCGCCCGACAGGGGCGAGCAGTACTTC	CASSPDRGEQYF
-	TRBJ1-1	many	TRBV7-9	TGTGCCAGCAGCTCGTATCATGGCAGTGAAGCTTTCTTT	CASSSYHGSEAFF
TRBD2	TRBJ2-7	-	TRBV4-2	TGTGCCAGCAGCCCCCAGGCTGGGGAGGGGACCTACGAGCAGTACTTC	CASSPQAGEGTYEQYF
-	TRBJ2-7	many	TRBV12-3/TRBV12-4	TGTGCCAGCACTTCTACAGCTTCCTACGAGCAGTACTTC	CASTSTASYEQYF
-	TRBJ1-4	many	TRBV5-6	TGTGCCACCGGAACTGGACAGCATAATGAAAAACTGTTTTTT	CATGTGQHNEKLFF
-	TRBJ1-4	many	TRBV27	TGTGCCAGCAGTCCTCTTTCAACTAATGAAAAACTGTTTTTT	CASSPLSTNEKLFF
TRBD1	TRBJ1-2	many	TRBV4-3	TGCGCCAGCAGCCAAGGGCCAGGGGGAAGCTATGGCTACACCTTC	CASSQGPGGSYGYTF
-	TRBJ2-1	-	TRBV20-1	TGCAGTGCCCCAGCTGGGAGCTCCTACAATGAGCAGTTCTTC	CSAPAGSSYNEQFF
TRBD1	TRBJ2-5	few	TRBV5-1	TGCGCCAGCAGAGGACAGGGTATTTTGGAGGAGACCCAGTACTTC	CASRGQGILEETQYF
TRBD1	TRBJ2-2	few	TRBV4-3	TGCGCCAGCAGCCAGGCGACCGGGACAGGGTACACCGGGGAGCTGTTTTTT	CASSQATGTGYTGELFF
-	TRBJ2-5	once	TRBV7-2	TGTGCCAGCAGCTCGATTTTACAAGAGACCCAGTACTTC	CASSSILQETQYF
-	TRBJ2-3	many	TRBV12-3/TRBV12-4	TGTGCCAGCAGTAGCCTTGTTAGCACAGATACGCAGTATTTT	CASSSLVSTDTQYF